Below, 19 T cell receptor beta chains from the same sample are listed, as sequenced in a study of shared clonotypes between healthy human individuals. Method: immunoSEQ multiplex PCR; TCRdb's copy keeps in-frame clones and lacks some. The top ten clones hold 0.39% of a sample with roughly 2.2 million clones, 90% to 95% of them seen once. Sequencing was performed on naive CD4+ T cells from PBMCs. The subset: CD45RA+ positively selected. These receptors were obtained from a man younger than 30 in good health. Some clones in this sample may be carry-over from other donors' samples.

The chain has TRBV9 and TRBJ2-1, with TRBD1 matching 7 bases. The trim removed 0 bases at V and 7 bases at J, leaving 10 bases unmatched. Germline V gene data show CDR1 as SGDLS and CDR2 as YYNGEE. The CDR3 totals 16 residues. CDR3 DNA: TGTGCCAGCAGCGTAGCTACAGGGGAACGAGGGAATGAGCAGTTCTTC. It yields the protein CASSVATGERGNEQFF.

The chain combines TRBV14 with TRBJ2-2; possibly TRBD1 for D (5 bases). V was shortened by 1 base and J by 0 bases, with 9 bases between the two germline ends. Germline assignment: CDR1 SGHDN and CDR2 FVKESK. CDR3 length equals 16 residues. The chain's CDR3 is CASSQGGRANTGELFF. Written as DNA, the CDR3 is TGTGCCAGCAGCCAAGGGGGCAGGGCGAACACCGGGGAGCTGTTTTTT.

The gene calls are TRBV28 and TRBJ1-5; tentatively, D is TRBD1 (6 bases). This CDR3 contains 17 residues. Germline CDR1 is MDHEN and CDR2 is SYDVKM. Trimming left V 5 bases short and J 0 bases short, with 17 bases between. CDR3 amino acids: CASSLRGFLNSNQPQHF. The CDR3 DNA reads TGTGCCAGCAGTCTGAGGGGGTTCCTGAATAGCAATCAGCCCCAGCATTTT.

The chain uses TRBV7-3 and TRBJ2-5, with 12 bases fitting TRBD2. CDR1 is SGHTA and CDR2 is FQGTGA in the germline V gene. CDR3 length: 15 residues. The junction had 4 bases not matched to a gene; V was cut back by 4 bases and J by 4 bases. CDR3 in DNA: TGTGCCAGCAGCTCAGGACTAGCGGGAAGAGAGACCCAGTACTTC. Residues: CASSSGLAGRETQYF. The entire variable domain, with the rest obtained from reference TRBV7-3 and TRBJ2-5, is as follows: GAGVSQTPSNKVTEKGKYVELRCDPISGHTALYWYRQSLGQGPEFLIYFQGTGAADDSGLPNDRFFAVRPEGSVSTLKIQRTERGDSAVYLCASSSGLAGRETQYFGPGTRLLVL.

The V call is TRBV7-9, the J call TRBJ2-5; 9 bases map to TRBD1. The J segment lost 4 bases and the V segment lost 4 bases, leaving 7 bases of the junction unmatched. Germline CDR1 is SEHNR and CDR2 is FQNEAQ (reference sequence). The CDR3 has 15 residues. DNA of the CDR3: TGTGCCAGCAGCTCCGGGACAGGGATTGGAGAGACCCAGTACTTC. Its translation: CASSSGTGIGETQYF.

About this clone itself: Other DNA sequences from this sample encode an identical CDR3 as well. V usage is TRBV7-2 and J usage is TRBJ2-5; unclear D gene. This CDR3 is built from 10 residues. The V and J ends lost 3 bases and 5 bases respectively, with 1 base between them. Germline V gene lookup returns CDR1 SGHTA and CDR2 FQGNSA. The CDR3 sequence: CASSFETQYF. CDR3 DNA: TGTGCCAGCAGCTTTGAGACCCAGTACTTC.

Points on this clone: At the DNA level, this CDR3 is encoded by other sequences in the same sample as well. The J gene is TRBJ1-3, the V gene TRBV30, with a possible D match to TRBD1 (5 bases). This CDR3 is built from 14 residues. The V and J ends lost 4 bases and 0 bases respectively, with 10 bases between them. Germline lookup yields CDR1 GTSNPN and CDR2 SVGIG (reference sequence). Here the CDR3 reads CAWTEGFSGNTIYF. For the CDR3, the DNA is TGTGCCTGGACCGAGGGGTTCTCTGGAAACACCATATATTTT.

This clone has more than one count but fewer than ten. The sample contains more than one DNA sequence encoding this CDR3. This CDR3 is CASSLDRETQYF. The CDR3 region has the DNA TGTGCCAGCAGCTTAGATCGGGAGACCCAGTACTTC. The rearrangement uses TRBV7-6 and TRBJ2-5; D uncertain. This CDR3 region has 12 residues. Trimming removed 1 base at V and 5 bases at J, with 5 bases between. CDR1 SGHVS and CDR2 FNYEAQ come from the germline V gene.

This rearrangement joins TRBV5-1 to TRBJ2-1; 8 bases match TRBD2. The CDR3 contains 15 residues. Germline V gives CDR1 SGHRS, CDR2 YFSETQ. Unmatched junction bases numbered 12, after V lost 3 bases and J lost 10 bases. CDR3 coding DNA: TGCGCCAGCAGCTCTTGGAGCGGGAGAGAAGGGGAGCAGTTCTTC. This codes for CASSSWSGREGEQFF.

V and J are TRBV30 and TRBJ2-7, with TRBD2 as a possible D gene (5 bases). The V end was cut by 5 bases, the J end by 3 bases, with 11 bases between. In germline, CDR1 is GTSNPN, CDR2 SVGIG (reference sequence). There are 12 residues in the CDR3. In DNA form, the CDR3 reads TGTGCCTGGGGTGGAGGACTCTACGAGCAGTACTTC. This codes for CAWGGGLYEQYF. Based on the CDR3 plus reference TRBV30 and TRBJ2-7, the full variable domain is SQTIHQWPATLVQPVGSPLSLECTVEGTSNPNLYWYRQAAGRGLQLLFYSVGIGQISSEVPQNLSASRPQDRQFILSSKKLLLSDSGFYLCAWGGGLYEQYFGPGTRLTVT.

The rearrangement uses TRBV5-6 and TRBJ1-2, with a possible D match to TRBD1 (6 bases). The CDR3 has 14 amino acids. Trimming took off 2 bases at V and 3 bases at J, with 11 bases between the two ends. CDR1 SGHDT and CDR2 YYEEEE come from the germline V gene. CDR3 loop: CASSLTGKHYGYTF. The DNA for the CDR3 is TGTGCCAGCAGCTTAACAGGGAAGCACTATGGCTACACCTTC.

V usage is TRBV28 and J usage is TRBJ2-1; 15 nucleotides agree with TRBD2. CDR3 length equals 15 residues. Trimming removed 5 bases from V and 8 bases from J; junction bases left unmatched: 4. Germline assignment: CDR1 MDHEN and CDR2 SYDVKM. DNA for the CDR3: TGTGCCAGCAGTCCGGGACTAGCGGGAGGTGATGAGCAGTTCTTC. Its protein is CASSPGLAGGDEQFF.

Here the CDR3 DNA reads TGTGCCAGCAGCCCCCTCGCGAGGCAGATGAACACTGAAGCTTTCTTT. Protein product: CASSPLARQMNTEAFF. The chain combines TRBV9 with TRBJ1-1; no clear D gene. V was trimmed by 4 bases and J by 0 bases, leaving 16 bases between them. The germline CDR1 and CDR2 sequences are SGDLS and YYNGEE. There are 16 residues in the CDR3.

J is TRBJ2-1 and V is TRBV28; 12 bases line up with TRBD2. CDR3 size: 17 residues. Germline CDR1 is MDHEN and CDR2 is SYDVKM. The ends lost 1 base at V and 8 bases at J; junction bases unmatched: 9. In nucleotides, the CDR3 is TGTGCCAGCAGTTTATCTTGGTTGGCTAGCGGGGGGGATGAGCAGTTCTTC. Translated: CASSLSWLASGGDEQFF.

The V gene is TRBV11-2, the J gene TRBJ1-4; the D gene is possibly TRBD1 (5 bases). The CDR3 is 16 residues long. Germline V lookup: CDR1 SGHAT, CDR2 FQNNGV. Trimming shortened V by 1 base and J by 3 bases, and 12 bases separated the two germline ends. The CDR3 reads CASSLGVGVPNEKLFF. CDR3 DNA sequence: TGTGCCAGCAGCTTAGGGGTGGGGGTACCTAATGAAAAACTGTTTTTT. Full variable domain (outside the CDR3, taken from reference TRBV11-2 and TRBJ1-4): EAGVAQSPRYKIIEKRQSVAFWCNPISGHATLYWYQQILGQGPKLLIQFQNNGVVDDSQLPKDRFSAERLKGVDSTLKIQPAKLEDSAVYLCASSLGVGVPNEKLFFGSGTQLSVL.

This CDR3 is CASSLEGGRYSPLHF. CDR3 bases: TGTGCCAGCAGCTTGGAAGGGGGCAGATATTCACCCCTCCACTTT. The rearrangement links TRBV5-4 to TRBJ1-6, with 7 bases fitting TRBD1. The trim removed 0 bases at V and 8 bases at J, leaving 5 bases unmatched. The CDR3 extends over 15 amino acids. Germline V gene lookup returns CDR1 SGHNT and CDR2 YYREEE (reference sequence).

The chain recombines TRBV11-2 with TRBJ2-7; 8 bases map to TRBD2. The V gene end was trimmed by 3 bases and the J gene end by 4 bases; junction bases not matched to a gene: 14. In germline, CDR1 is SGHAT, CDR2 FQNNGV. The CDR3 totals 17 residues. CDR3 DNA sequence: TGTGCCAGCAGCTTCATGACCCCGGGAGCGGGAGCTTACGAGCAGTACTTC. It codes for CASSFMTPGAGAYEQYF. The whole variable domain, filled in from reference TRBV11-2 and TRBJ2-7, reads EAGVAQSPRYKIIEKRQSVAFWCNPISGHATLYWYQQILGQGPKLLIQFQNNGVVDDSQLPKDRFSAERLKGVDSTLKIQPAKLEDSAVYLCASSFMTPGAGAYEQYFGPGTRLTVT.

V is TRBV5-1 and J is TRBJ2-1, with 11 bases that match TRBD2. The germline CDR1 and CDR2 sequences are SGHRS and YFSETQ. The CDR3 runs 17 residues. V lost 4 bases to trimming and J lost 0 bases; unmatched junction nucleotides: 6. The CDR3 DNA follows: TGCGCCAGCAGCACGGGACTAGCGGCTAGCTCCTACAATGAGCAGTTCTTC. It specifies CASSTGLAASSYNEQFF. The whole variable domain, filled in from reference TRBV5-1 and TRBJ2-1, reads KAGVTQTPRYLIKTRGQQVTLSCSPISGHRSVSWYQQTPGQGLQFLFEYFSETQRNKGNFPGRFSGRQFSNSRSEMNVSTLELGDSALYLCASSTGLAASSYNEQFFGPGTRLTVL.

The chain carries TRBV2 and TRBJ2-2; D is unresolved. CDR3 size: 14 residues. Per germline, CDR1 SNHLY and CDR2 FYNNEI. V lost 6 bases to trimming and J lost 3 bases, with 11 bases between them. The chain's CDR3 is CASRGFGYTGELFF. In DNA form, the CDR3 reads TGTGCCAGCAGGGGGTTTGGGTACACCGGGGAGCTGTTTTTT.